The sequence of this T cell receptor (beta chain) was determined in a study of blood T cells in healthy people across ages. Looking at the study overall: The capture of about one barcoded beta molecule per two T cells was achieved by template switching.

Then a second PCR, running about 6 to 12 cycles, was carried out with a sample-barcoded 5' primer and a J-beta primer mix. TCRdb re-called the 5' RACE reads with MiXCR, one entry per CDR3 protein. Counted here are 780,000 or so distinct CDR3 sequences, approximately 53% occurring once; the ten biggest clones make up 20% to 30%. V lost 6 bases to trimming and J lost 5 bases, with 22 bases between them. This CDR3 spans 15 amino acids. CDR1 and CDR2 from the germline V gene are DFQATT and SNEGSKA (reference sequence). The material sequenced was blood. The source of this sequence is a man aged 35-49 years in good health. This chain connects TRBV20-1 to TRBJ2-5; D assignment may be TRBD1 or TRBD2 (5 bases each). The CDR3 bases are TGCAGTGCCACGCGTATAAGGGGACCGGGTGAGACCCAGTACTTC. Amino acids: CSATRIRGPGETQYF.